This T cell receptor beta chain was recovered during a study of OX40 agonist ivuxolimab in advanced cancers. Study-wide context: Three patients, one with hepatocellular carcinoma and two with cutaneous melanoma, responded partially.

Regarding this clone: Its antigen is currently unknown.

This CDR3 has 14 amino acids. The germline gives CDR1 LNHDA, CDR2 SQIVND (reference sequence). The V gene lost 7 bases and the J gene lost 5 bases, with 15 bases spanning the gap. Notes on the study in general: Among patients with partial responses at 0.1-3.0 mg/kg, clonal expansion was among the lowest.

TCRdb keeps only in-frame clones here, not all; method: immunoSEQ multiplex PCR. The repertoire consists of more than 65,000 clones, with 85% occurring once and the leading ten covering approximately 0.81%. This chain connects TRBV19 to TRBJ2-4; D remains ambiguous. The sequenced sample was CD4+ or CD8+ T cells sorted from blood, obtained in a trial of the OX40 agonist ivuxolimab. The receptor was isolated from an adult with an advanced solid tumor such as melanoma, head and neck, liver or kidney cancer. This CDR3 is CASNGPGDQNIQYF. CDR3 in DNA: TGTGCCAGTAATGGACCCGGCGACCAAAACATTCAGTACTTC.